This is a list of T cell receptor beta chains from one sample in a study of PD-L1 blockade in urothelial cancer. Profiling relied on immunoSEQ multiplex PCR, and the TCRdb table lists in-frame clones only, not all of them. The profile shows about 130,000 clones, around 88% of them singletons. The source was PBMCs, collected around atezolizumab (anti-PD-L1) treatment. The receptors shown here come from a man in his fifties with urothelial cancer. The CDR3 runs from the conserved cysteine through the conserved F or W. The listing skips clone size in some rows; elsewhere it reads once, few, many or a size class.

clone_size: -
v_call: TRBV18
cdr3_aa: CASSPPRVGSGNTIYF

clone_size: once
v_call: TRBV5-1
cdr3_aa: CASSLGAVEETQYF

clone_size: -
v_call: TRBV7-8
cdr3_aa: CASSFTRDRATYEQYF

clone_size: -
v_call: TRBV7-6
cdr3_aa: CASSLTEDLYGYTF

clone_size: once
v_call: TRBV5-1
cdr3_aa: CASSSGQGTNEKLFF

clone_size: -
v_call: TRBV28
cdr3_aa: CASTVGTSGYNEQFF

clone_size: -
v_call: TRBV20-1
cdr3_aa: CSAKRTYEQYF

clone_size: -
v_call: TRBV14
cdr3_aa: CASGWGNYGYTF

clone_size: -
v_call: TRBV28
cdr3_aa: CASSLGSEDEQFF

clone_size: few
v_call: TRBV30
cdr3_aa: CAWEPSYNSPLHF

clone_size: -
v_call: TRBV18
cdr3_aa: CASSPPSSGSKTGELFF

clone_size: -
v_call: TRBV29-1
cdr3_aa: CSVAGGGADYGYTF

clone_size: -
v_call: TRBV25-1
cdr3_aa: CASRPGTANYGYTF

clone_size: -
v_call: TRBV6-1
cdr3_aa: CASRRVGGGTIYF

clone_size: once
v_call: TRBV5-1
cdr3_aa: CASSRSWTGGSNEQFF

clone_size: -
v_call: TRBV14
cdr3_aa: CASSQVGGTANTEAFF